This TCR beta chain was captured by sequencing in a study of CD8 T cells in Susac syndrome. RNA amounts of roughly 0.5 to 1 ug underwent reverse transcription with random hexamers. In TCRdb, the immunoSEQ multiplex PCR reads were re-called with MiXCR into one record per CDR3 protein. The sample carries over 350,000 distinct CDR3 sequences, around 85% recorded once. The CDR3 contains 14 residues. Trimming cost V 7 bases and J 0 bases, with 10 bases left between them. Per germline, CDR1 MNHEY and CDR2 SVGAGI. The clonotype originates from a human donor with multiple sclerosis. Sequencing was done on a sample of CD8+ T cells from PBMCs. The J gene is TRBJ1-3, the V gene TRBV6-5; the D gene is possibly TRBD1 (5 bases). CDR3 amino acids: CASKTGDSGNTIYF. Written as DNA, the CDR3 is TGTGCCAGCAAGACGGGGGACTCTGGAAACACCATATATTTT.